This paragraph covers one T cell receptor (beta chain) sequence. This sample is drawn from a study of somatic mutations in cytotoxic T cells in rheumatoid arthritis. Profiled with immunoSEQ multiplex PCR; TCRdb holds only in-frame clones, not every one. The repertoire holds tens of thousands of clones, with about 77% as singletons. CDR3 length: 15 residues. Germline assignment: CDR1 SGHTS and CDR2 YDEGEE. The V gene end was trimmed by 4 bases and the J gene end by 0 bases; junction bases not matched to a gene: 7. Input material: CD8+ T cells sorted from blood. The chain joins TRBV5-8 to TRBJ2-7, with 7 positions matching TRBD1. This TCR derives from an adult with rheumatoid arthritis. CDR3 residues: CASSLGQWASYEQYF. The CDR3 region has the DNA TGTGCCAGCAGCCTGGGACAGTGGGCCTCCTACGAGCAGTACTTC.